This T cell receptor beta chain was profiled in a study of cytomegalovirus exposure and HLA in healthy donors. Turning to the study itself: The 95 to 150 validation repertoires, a later analysis reported, used the same platform as the approximately 630 first-cohort repertoires. General observations from the study: Some public TCRs appeared in many individuals, while most sequences were rare. Reports credit the classifier with highly specific, highly sensitive diagnosis of cytomegalovirus status. The investigators catalogued 150 to 200 TCR beta chains as cytomegalovirus-associated.

This clone was seen only once. The target antigen is unknown. CDR1 is SNHLY and CDR2 is FYNNEI in the germline V gene. This CDR3 has 17 residues. Germline trimming cut 5 bases from V and 1 base from J; bases unmatched to any gene: 11. Using immunoSEQ multiplex PCR, the repertoire was profiled, and TCRdb retains in-frame clones only, with some absent. The top ten clones hold roughly 2.8% of a sample with 150,000 to 200,000 clones, approximately 83% of them seen once. The rearrangement uses TRBV2 and TRBJ1-2, with 9 bases matching TRBD1. The receptor's source is a woman between 18 and 29 years old in good health and CMV-seropositive. Sequenced sample: PBMCs. The CDR3 DNA reads TGTGCCAGCAGTCCCCTAAGACCGGGACAGGGTAACTATGGCTACACCTTC. Amino acid sequence: CASSPLRPGQGNYGYTF.